This TCR beta chain emerged from a study of cytomegalovirus exposure and HLA in healthy donors. Study conclusions and caveats: Association of a missense DCLRE1C variant with TCR beta V- and J-gene trimming was reported in a later analysis. Presence/absence analyses assumed roughly uniform sequencing depth across donors, which may not hold. TRBV6-2, TRBV6-3 and other indistinguishable V segments were excluded. An analysis was carried out at a later point. It showed that HLA-associated TCR beta chains were more clonally expanded than equally common non-associated chains.

The germline V gene encodes CDR1 GTSNPN and CDR2 SVGIG (reference sequence). The V and J ends lost 2 bases and 5 bases respectively, with 11 bases between them. The CDR3 covers 13 residues. For this clone: Its specificity is unknown.

13 Jbeta primers and 60 Vbeta primers were used for the PCR. Assay: immunoSEQ multiplex PCR; the TCRdb copy retains only in-frame clones and omits some. The sample lists 160,000 or so clones; around three quarters were seen once. The rearrangement uses TRBV30 and TRBJ2-3; D possibly corresponds to TRBD2 (6 bases). The sample comprised PBMCs. This receptor was identified in a woman aged 40 to 49 in good health and CMV-seronegative. The CDR3: CAWSREDKDTQYF. In nucleotides, the CDR3 is TGTGCCTGGAGTAGGGAGGATAAAGATACGCAGTATTTT.